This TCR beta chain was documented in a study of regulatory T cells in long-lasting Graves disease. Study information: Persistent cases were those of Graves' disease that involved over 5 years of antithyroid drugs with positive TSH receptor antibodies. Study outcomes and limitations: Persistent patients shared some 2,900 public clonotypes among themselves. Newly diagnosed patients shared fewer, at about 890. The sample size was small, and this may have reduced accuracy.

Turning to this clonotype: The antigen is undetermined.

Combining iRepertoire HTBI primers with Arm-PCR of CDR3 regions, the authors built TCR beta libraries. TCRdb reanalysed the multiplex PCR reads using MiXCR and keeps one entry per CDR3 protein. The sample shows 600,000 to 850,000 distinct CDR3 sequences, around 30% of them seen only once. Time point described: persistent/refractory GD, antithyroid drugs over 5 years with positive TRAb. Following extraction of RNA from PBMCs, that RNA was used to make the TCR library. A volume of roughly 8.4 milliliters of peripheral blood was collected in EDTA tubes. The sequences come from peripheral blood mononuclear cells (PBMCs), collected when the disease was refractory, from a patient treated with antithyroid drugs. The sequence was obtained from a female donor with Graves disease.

The CDR3 loop reads CSAGTGTETWSSGNTIYF. CDR3 nucleotides: TGCAGTGCTGGCACCGGGACAGAAACTTGGAGCTCTGGAAACACCATATATTTT. V gene TRBV20-1 combines with J gene TRBJ1-3; 7 bases match TRBD1. The CDR3 loop spans 18 amino acids. V trimming: 5 bases; J trimming: 0 bases; junction bases outside the gene matches: 16. Germline V gene sequence: CDR1 DFQATT, CDR2 SNEGSKA (reference sequence).